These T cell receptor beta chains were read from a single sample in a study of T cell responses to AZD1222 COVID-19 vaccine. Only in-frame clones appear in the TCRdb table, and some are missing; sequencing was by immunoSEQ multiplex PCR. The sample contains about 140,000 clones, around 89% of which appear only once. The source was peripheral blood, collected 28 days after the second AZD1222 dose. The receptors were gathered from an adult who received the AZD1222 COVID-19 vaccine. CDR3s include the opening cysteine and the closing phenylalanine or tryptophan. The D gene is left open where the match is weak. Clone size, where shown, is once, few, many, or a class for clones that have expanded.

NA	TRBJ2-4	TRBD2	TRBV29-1	CSVEGGTNIQYF	TGCAGCGTTGAGGGGGGGACAAACATTCAGTACTTC
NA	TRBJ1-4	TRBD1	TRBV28	CASNPRGQGAEEKLFF	TGTGCCAGCAATCCAAGAGGGCAGGGGGCTGAGGAAAAACTGTTTTTT
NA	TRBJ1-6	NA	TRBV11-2	CASSRTASSYNSPLHF	TGTGCCAGCAGCAGGACAGCTAGCTCCTATAATTCACCCCTCCACTTT
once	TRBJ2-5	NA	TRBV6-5	CASSYDGAGEETQYF	TGTGCCAGCAGTTACGACGGGGCTGGAGAGGAGACCCAGTACTTC
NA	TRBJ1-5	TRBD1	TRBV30	CAWSYRGRKPQHF	TGTGCCTGGAGTTACAGGGGGCGGAAGCCCCAGCATTTT
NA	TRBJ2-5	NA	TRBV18	CASSPRAAGDGETQYF	TGTGCCAGCTCACCACGCGCCGCCGGAGATGGGGAGACCCAGTACTTC
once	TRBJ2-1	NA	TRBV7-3	CASSLGLRAGGLDEQFF	TGTGCCAGCAGCTTAGGTCTCAGGGCAGGTGGATTGGATGAGCAGTTCTTC
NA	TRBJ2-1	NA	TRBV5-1	CASSLAPQGISYNEQFF	TGCGCCAGCAGCTTGGCCCCCCAGGGCATCTCCTACAATGAGCAGTTCTTC
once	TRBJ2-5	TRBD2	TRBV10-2	CATSSGLAGVGTQYF	TGCGCCACCTCCTCGGGACTAGCGGGGGTGGGGACCCAGTACTTC
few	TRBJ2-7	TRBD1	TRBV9	CASNPGQGAWEQYF	TGTGCCAGCAACCCGGGACAGGGGGCGTGGGAGCAGTACTTC
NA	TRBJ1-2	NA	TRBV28	CASSLSGFLYGYTF	TGTGCCAGCAGTTTATCGGGCTTCCTCTATGGCTACACCTTC
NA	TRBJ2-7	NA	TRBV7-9	CASSPIPGLSYEQYF	TGTGCCAGCAGCCCCATCCCGGGGCTTTCCTACGAGCAGTACTTC
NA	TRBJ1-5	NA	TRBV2	CASSDRETQPQHF	TGTGCCAGCAGTGACAGGGAGACCCAGCCCCAGCATTTT
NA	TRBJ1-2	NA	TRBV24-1	CATSDPGSVVGYTF	TGTGCCACCAGTGATCCAGGGTCGGTCGTTGGCTACACCTTC
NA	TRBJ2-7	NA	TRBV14	CASSQAVYEQYF	TGTGCCAGCAGTCAGGCGGTGTACGAGCAGTACTTC
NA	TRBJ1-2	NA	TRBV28	CASKRPEVGYTF	TGTGCCAGCAAACGGCCCGAGGTGGGCTACACCTTC
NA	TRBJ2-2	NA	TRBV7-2	CASSSYRDGHGELFF	TGTGCCAGCAGCTCGTACAGGGATGGGCACGGGGAGCTGTTTTTT
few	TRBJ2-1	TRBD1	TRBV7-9	CASSRQGIWNEQFF	TGTGCCAGCAGCCGACAGGGGATTTGGAATGAGCAGTTCTTC
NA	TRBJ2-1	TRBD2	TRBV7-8	CASSLQLAVSSYNEQFF	TGTGCCAGCAGCCTACAACTAGCGGTTAGCTCCTACAATGAGCAGTTCTTC